These 26 T cell receptor beta chains came from one sample sequenced in a study of cytomegalovirus exposure and HLA in healthy donors. The PCR had 60 Vbeta and 13 Jbeta primers. Only in-frame clones appear in the TCRdb table, and some are missing; sequencing was by immunoSEQ multiplex PCR. This sample's clone table lists 130,000 or so clones. Specimen: PBMCs. These receptors were taken from a man younger than 30 in good health and CMV-seronegative.

This sequence joins TRBV29-1 and TRBJ1-1; the D gene is possibly TRBD1 (5 bases). Per the germline V gene, CDR1 is SQVTM and CDR2 is ANQGSEA. Trimming shortened V by 1 base and J by 10 bases, and 13 bases separated the two germline ends. This CDR3 region has 12 residues. This CDR3 reads CSVEGHQGAAFF. CDR3 sequence (DNA): TGCAGCGTTGAAGGTCATCAGGGTGCAGCTTTCTTT.

This chain links TRBV27 with TRBJ1-5, with D hard to call. Trimming removed 0 bases from V and 9 bases from J, with 9 bases in between. The CDR3 sequence is 13 residues long. The germline gives CDR1 MNHEY, CDR2 SMNVEV (reference sequence). CDR3: CASSLSVVGPQHF. CDR3 in DNA: TGTGCCAGCAGTTTATCAGTGGTCGGGCCCCAGCATTTT.

The chain combines TRBV6-5 with TRBJ1-3; the D is unclear. Trimming took 0 bases from V and 0 from J, leaving 6 bases between them. The CDR3 is 15 residues long. CDR1 MNHEY and CDR2 SVGAGI come from the germline V gene. The CDR3 reads CASSYSPSSGNTIYF. In DNA, the CDR3 is TGTGCCAGCAGTTACTCTCCCAGCTCTGGAAACACCATATATTTT.

This sequence joins TRBV4-3 and TRBJ2-7, with 12 bases fitting TRBD2. Unmatched junction bases numbered 6, after V lost 4 bases and J lost 2 bases. The CDR3 has 16 amino acids. Per germline, CDR1 LGHNA and CDR2 YSLEER. The CDR3 DNA sequence: TGCGCCAGCAGCCCCTCCGGACTAGCGGGAACCTACGAGCAGTACTTC. Its translation: CASSPSGLAGTYEQYF.

The chain is built from TRBV6-5 and TRBJ2-7, with TRBD2 matching 9 bases. CDR1 and CDR2 (germline): MNHEY, SVGAGI. CDR3 length: 14 amino acids. Trimming cost V 5 bases and J 5 bases; bases outside gene matches: 7. CDR3 amino acids: CASSPLAGLDEQYF. The DNA of the CDR3 is TGTGCCAGCAGTCCTCTAGCGGGACTAGACGAGCAGTACTTC.

The rearrangement links TRBV9 to TRBJ1-6; D call uncertain. Germline V gives CDR1 SGDLS, CDR2 YYNGEE. The CDR3 covers 15 residues. Trimming removed 0 bases at V and 6 bases at J, with 10 bases between. Here the CDR3 DNA reads TGTGCCAGCAGCGTAGGGCCGATGGTTAATTCACCCCTCCACTTT. It encodes CASSVGPMVNSPLHF.

This chain connects TRBV7-8 to TRBJ1-6; D is ambiguous. Germline V gene sequence: CDR1 SGHVS, CDR2 FQNEAQ. This CDR3 has 14 residues. Trimming shortened V by 5 bases and J by 8 bases, and 13 bases separated the two germline ends. The DNA of the CDR3 is TGTGCCAGCAGCACCCGGGTCGTGGATTCACCCCTCCACTTT. Protein product: CASSTRVVDSPLHF.

The chain combines TRBV7-2 with TRBJ2-2; TRBD2 matches 7 bases. With 2 bases clipped from V and 2 bases from J, the junction kept 8 bases outside the gene matches. This CDR3 has 17 amino acids. Germline CDR1 SGHTA, CDR2 FQGNSA. The DNA for the CDR3 is TGTGCCAGCAGCTTAAAGGTTGGGGGGGGTAACACCGGGGAGCTGTTTTTT. Translation gives CASSLKVGGGNTGELFF.

This chain connects TRBV7-8 to TRBJ2-7; TRBD1 agrees at 8 bases. CDR1 is SGHVS, CDR2 FQNEAQ, per germline. The junction had 5 bases not matched to a gene; V was cut back by 1 base and J by 3 bases. The CDR3 consists of 15 residues. Written as DNA, the CDR3 is TGTGCCAGCAGCTTAGGGCCAGGGGGCGACTACGAGCAGTACTTC. The encoded protein is CASSLGPGGDYEQYF.

The CDR3 loop reads CASSVQINTGELFF. The CDR3 DNA reads TGTGCCAGCAGTGTACAGATCAACACCGGGGAGCTGTTTTTT. The chain has TRBV6-1 and TRBJ2-2; D is unresolved. With 4 bases removed from V and 2 bases from J, the gap between germline ends came to 8 bases. The germline V gene encodes CDR1 MNHNS and CDR2 SASEGT. This CDR3 spans 14 amino acids.

The gene calls are TRBV14 and TRBJ1-1; possible D gene TRBD1, 5 bases. V gave up 6 bases and J gave up 1 base, with 12 bases separating them. This CDR3 has 14 residues. Per the germline V gene, CDR1 is SGHDN and CDR2 is FVKESK. CDR3 nucleotide sequence: TGTGCCAGCAGTCTTTATCAGGGGAACACTGAAGCTTTCTTT. It specifies CASSLYQGNTEAFF.

The V gene is TRBV2, the J gene TRBJ1-2; 8 bases match TRBD1. J lost 4 bases, V lost 6 bases, and 4 bases had no gene match. Looked up from germline, CDR1 is SNHLY and CDR2 is FYNNEI. CDR3 length: 13 amino acids. DNA for the CDR3: TGTGCCAGCAGCGCTCAGGGGGCCTATGGCTACACCTTC. Translation: CASSAQGAYGYTF.

J is TRBJ1-5 and V is TRBV27; tentative D call: TRBD1 (5 bases). The CDR3 is made up of 12 amino acids. The V gene lost 6 bases and the J gene lost 6 bases, with 9 bases spanning the gap. The germline V gene encodes CDR1 MNHEY and CDR2 SMNVEV (reference sequence). DNA for the CDR3: TGTGCCAGCAGCAGGGTGGGTCAGCCCCAGCATTTT. Translating it yields CASSRVGQPQHF.

The CDR3 DNA reads as TGTGCCAGCAGCTTGGGAGGACTAGCGGGCTCCTACAATGAGCAGTTCTTC. This sequence encodes CASSLGGLAGSYNEQFF. This chain uses TRBV7-9 with TRBJ2-1, with 11 bases aligning to TRBD2. CDR3 length: 17 amino acids. V gave up 3 bases and J gave up 0 bases; unmatched junction bases: 4. CDR1 is SEHNR, CDR2 FQNEAQ, per germline (reference sequence).

The rearrangement links TRBV6-6 to TRBJ2-3; 9 nucleotides align to TRBD1. From germline, CDR1 is MNHNY and CDR2 SVGAGI (reference sequence). V lost 2 bases to trimming and J lost 3 bases; unmatched junction nucleotides: 6. This CDR3 is built from 16 residues. The CDR3 nucleotides are TGTGCCAGCAGTTACGCGGGACAGGGTGTAACAGATACGCAGTATTTT. Its protein product is CASSYAGQGVTDTQYF.

The V call is TRBV5-4, the J call TRBJ2-1; maybe TRBD1 (6 bases). Germline CDR1 SGHNT, CDR2 YYREEE (reference sequence). CDR3 length equals 13 residues. V gave up 0 bases and J gave up 7 bases, with 8 bases separating them. CDR3 protein: CASSLAQGNEQFF. The CDR3 bases are TGTGCCAGCAGCTTGGCCCAGGGGAATGAGCAGTTCTTC.

The V and J genes are TRBV30 and TRBJ1-2; TRBD1 matches 10 bases. The CDR3 is 14 amino acids. Germline V lookup: CDR1 GTSNPN, CDR2 SVGIG (reference sequence). The J segment lost 7 bases and the V segment lost 8 bases, leaving 13 bases of the junction unmatched. The CDR3 spells CARSGQGEMGGYTF. The DNA for the CDR3 is TGTGCCCGTTCCGGACAGGGGGAAATGGGTGGCTACACCTTC.

The V call is TRBV7-9, the J call TRBJ1-2, with unresolved D. V lost 8 bases and J 8 bases, leaving 15 bases between the germline ends. The CDR3 totals 12 residues. Germline-derived CDR1 and CDR2 are SEHNR and FQNEAQ (reference sequence). The CDR3 reads CASQRVRLGYTF. CDR3 nucleotides: TGTGCCAGCCAACGGGTCCGGTTGGGCTACACCTTC.

The chain uses TRBV21-1 and TRBJ1-5. TRBV21-1 is tagged as a pseudogene. The CDR3 sequence is 12 residues long. The CDR3 DNA sequence: TGTGCCAGCAGGTGTTCTCGGCAGCCCCAGCATTTT. This sequence encodes CASRCSRQPQHF.

This chain uses TRBV30 with TRBJ1-1; D unresolved. Germline loops: CDR1 GTSNPN, CDR2 SVGIG (reference sequence). This CDR3 has 13 amino acids. V gave up 1 base and J gave up 5 bases, with 11 bases separating them. The CDR3 reads CAWSAGGLTEAFF. The CDR3, as DNA: TGTGCCTGGAGTGCAGGAGGTCTAACTGAAGCTTTCTTT.

The V gene is TRBV9, the J gene TRBJ1-5; 7 positions agree with TRBD1. Germline V gene lookup returns CDR1 SGDLS and CDR2 YYNGEE. V lost 2 bases to trimming and J lost 4 bases; unmatched junction nucleotides: 3. The CDR3 totals 14 residues. The CDR3 DNA is TGTGCCAGCAGCGTTCGGGACAGTAATCAGCCCCAGCATTTT. Protein product: CASSVRDSNQPQHF. Supplemented by reference TRBV9 and TRBJ1-5, the full variable domain reads DSGVTQTPKHLITATGQRVTLRCSPRSGDLSVYWYQQSLDQGLQFLIQYYNGEERAKGNILERFSAQQFPDLHSELNLSSLELGDSALYFCASSVRDSNQPQHFGDGTRLSIL.

The rearrangement uses TRBV12-5 and TRBJ1-1, with TRBD1 matching over 7 bases. The CDR3 spans 12 residues. J gave up 5 bases and V 8 bases, and 5 bases lay outside the gene matches. CDR1 is LGHNT and CDR2 is FRNRAP in the germline V gene. The CDR3 loop reads CASSPGGTEAFF. Here the CDR3 DNA reads TGTGCTAGTAGTCCAGGGGGGACTGAAGCTTTCTTT. The full variable domain, with the rest looked up from reference TRBV12-5 and TRBJ1-1, is DARVTQTPRHKVTEMGQEVTMRCQPILGHNTVFWYRQTMMQGLELLAYFRNRAPLDDSGMPKDRFSAEMPDATLATLKIQPSEPRDSAVYFCASSPGGTEAFFGQGTRLTVV.

This rearrangement joins TRBV6-1 to TRBJ2-7; 7 bases align to TRBD2. The germline CDR1 and CDR2 sequences are MNHNS and SASEGT. The V segment lost 4 bases and the J segment 0 bases; nucleotides outside the gene matches: 6. CDR3 length equals 15 residues. The chain's CDR3 is CASSAPSGSSYEQYF. The CDR3 DNA is TGTGCCAGCAGTGCCCCTAGCGGTAGCTCCTACGAGCAGTACTTC.

V and J are TRBV11-2 and TRBJ2-7; tentative D call: TRBD1 (6 bases). CDR3 length equals 14 residues. V was shortened by 6 bases and J by 0 bases, with 12 bases between the two germline ends. CDR1 is SGHAT and CDR2 is FQNNGV in the germline V gene. The CDR3 DNA reads as TGTGCCAGCAGAAAAGGGGGTAGCTCCTACGAGCAGTACTTC. It codes for CASRKGGSSYEQYF.

The chain combines TRBV2 with TRBJ1-5; 9 bases line up with TRBD1. Germline CDR1 is SNHLY and CDR2 is FYNNEI. The junction had 5 bases not matched to a gene; V was cut back by 5 bases and J by 0 bases. The CDR3 has 16 amino acids. The CDR3 nucleotides are TGTGCCAGCAGTTTCCGGGACAGGGATAGCAATCAGCCCCAGCATTTT. This translates into CASSFRDRDSNQPQHF. Full variable domain (rest looked up from reference TRBV2 and TRBJ1-5): EPEVTQTPSHQVTQMGQEVILRCVPISNHLYFYWYRQILGQKVEFLVSFYNNEISEKSEIFDDQFSVERPDGSNFTLKIRSTKLEDSAMYFCASSFRDRDSNQPQHFGDGTRLSIL.

The J gene is TRBJ2-7, the V gene TRBV6-5, with 7 bases identical to TRBD1. Looked up from germline, CDR1 is MNHEY and CDR2 is SVGAGI. J lost 4 bases, V lost 4 bases, and 4 bases had no gene match. The CDR3 length is 13 residues. The CDR3 loop is CASSWGQQYEQYF. The CDR3 region has the DNA TGTGCCAGCAGTTGGGGACAGCAGTACGAGCAGTACTTC.